This TCR beta chain was profiled in a study of post-analysis software for immune sequencing data. In the study overall: Multiple sclerosis in the patients followed relapsing-remitting, secondary progressive and progressive-relapsing courses.

On this clonotype: Its antigen is still unknown. A much larger clone differs by one base, so this may be a read error.

Study findings and constraints: F measure grouped same-batch samples tightly together. When patients were compared with controls, about five TRBV segments were more frequent, TRBV5-6, TRBV5-1 and TRBV20-1 among them.

CDR1 and CDR2 from the germline V gene are SGHKS and YYEKEE (reference sequence). The germline V and J ends were trimmed by 2 bases and 11 bases, with 13 bases remaining between them. The CDR3 sequence is 12 residues long. Libraries were made from TCR beta cDNA, and they carried unique molecular identifiers. About 500,000 cDNA molecules were obtained per 1 to 10 million input T cells. TCRdb re-called the PCR reads through MiXCR, storing one row per CDR3 protein. The table has fewer than 700,000 distinct CDR3 sequences, about 40% seen once. The sequence was obtained from a girl aged 10 to 17 with multiple sclerosis. What was sequenced was blood. The chain joins TRBV5-5 to TRBJ2-5; D gene unclear. CDR3: CASSFNTDEQYF. In DNA form, the CDR3 reads TGTGCCAGCAGCTTTAACACCGATGAGCAGTACTTC.